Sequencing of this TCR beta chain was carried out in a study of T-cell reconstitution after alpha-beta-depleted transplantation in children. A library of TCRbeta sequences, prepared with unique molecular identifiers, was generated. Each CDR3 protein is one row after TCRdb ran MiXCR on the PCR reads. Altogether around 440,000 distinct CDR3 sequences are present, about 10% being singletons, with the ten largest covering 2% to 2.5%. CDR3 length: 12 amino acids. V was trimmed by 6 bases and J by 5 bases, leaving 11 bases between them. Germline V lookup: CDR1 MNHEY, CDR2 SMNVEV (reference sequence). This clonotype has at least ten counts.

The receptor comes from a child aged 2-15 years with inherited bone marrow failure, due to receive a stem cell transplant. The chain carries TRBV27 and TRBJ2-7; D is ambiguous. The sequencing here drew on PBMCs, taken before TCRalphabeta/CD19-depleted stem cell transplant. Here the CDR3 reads CASRDEVDEQYF. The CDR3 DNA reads TGTGCCAGCAGGGACGAGGTGGACGAGCAGTACTTC.